This T cell receptor beta chain appears in the sequencing data of a study of shared clonotypes between healthy human individuals. For the study at large: Samples came from a couple of female and a few male donors aged 18 to 49.

This clone is a singleton in its sample. Antigen specificity is unknown. The assay was immunoSEQ multiplex PCR, and TCRdb's table has in-frame clones only and misses some. The repertoire includes 2 million to 3 million clones, roughly 93% of them detected once, and 0.36% sits in the top ten. General study findings and limits: When compared with the clonotypes that were shared by all four sorted-subset donors, the non-shared clonotypes turned out to have lower generation probabilities.

V was clipped by 3 bases and J by 2 bases; unmatched bases: 9. The CDR3 runs to 16 residues. Germline values: CDR1 SGHVS, CDR2 FQNEAQ. This sequence joins TRBV7-8 and TRBJ2-5; 7 positions match TRBD1. The TCR originated in a young man in good health. Some clones in this sample may be carry-over from other donors' samples. The sample was naive CD4+ T cells from PBMCs. This sample's subset: CD45RA+ positively selected. CDR3 in amino acids: CASSFPGQNSQETQYF. For the CDR3, the DNA is TGTGCCAGCAGCTTCCCGGGACAGAATAGTCAAGAGACCCAGTACTTC.